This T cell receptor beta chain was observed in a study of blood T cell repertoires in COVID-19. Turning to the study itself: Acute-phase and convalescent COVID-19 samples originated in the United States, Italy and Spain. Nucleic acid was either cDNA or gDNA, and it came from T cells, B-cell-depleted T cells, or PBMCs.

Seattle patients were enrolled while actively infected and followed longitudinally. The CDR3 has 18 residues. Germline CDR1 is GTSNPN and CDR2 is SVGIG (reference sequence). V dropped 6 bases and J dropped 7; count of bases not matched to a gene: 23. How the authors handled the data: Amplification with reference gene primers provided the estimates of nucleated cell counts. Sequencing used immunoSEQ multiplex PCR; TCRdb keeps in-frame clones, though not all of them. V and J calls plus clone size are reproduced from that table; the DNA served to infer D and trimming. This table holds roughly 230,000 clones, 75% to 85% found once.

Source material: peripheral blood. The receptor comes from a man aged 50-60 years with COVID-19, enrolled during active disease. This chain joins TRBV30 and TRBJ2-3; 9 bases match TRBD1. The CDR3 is CACTGTGLSRVVGNTQYF. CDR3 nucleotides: TGTGCCTGCACCGGGACAGGGCTAAGTAGGGTAGTTGGAAATACGCAGTATTTT.